These 32 T cell receptor beta chains were sequenced from one sample in a study of blood T cells in healthy people across ages (dated by TCRdb to the mid-2010s). Libraries were built with 5' RACE. The listed sequencing device is Illumina HiSeq 2500. A second about 7 to 11 cycle PCR used a sample-barcoded 5' primer and a J-beta primer mix. The public reads were quality trimmed at Q25 with fastp and then assembled into clones with MiXCR by TCRdb, keeping productive beta chains. Entries are consolidated by CDR3 protein sequence, retaining the most common genes and DNA. This sample lists around 1,500,000 distinct CDR3 sequences; 40% to 50% were detected once. Roughly 8.2% of the sample comes from the top ten. Input material: blood. The source of these receptors is a woman in her late teens or twenties in good health.

This rearrangement joins TRBV2 to TRBJ2-1; perhaps D is TRBD1 or TRBD2 (6 bases each). Per the germline V gene, CDR1 is SNHLY and CDR2 is FYNNEI. The germline V and J ends were trimmed by 7 bases and 4 bases, with 20 bases remaining between them. The CDR3 covers 16 residues. CDR3 coding DNA: TGTGCCAGCATTTTCCCGGACGGGGGCAGTTACAATGAGCAGTTCTTC. This codes for CASIFPDGGSYNEQFF.

This rearrangement joins TRBV27 to TRBJ2-4; D is unclear. The end of the DNA aligns better with TRBJ2-5, so the J call may be wrong. The germline V gene has CDR1 MNHEY and CDR2 SMNVEV (reference sequence). CDR3 length equals 13 residues. This CDR3 reads CASSLPQQETQYF. The CDR3, as DNA: TGTGCCAGCAGTCTCCCCCAGCAAGAGACCCAGTACTTC.

This clonotype came up a few times. J is TRBJ2-3 and V is TRBV6-1; D not resolved. The CDR3 length is 14 residues. Germline V CDR1 and CDR2: MNHNS, SASEGT. Trimming shortened V by 2 bases and J by 2 bases, and 8 bases separated the two germline ends. This CDR3 reads CASSEQPLTDTQYF. Written as DNA, the CDR3 is TGTGCCAGCAGTGAACAGCCCCTCACAGATACGCAGTATTTT.

The table lists this clonotype with many counts. The CDR3 coding sequence is TGTGCCAGCAGCCTTCAGGGGCAAGAGACCCAGTACTTC. Translating gives CASSLQGQETQYF. J is TRBJ2-5 and V is TRBV7-9; a weak D match, TRBD1 (6 bases). CDR3 length equals 13 residues. Germline CDR1 SEHNR, CDR2 FQNEAQ (reference sequence). V lost 5 bases, J lost 2 bases, and 9 bases lay in between.

The chain recombines TRBV27 with TRBJ1-1; possibly TRBD1 for D (6 bases). With 6 bases removed from V and 11 bases from J, the gap between germline ends came to 16 bases. Germline CDR1 is MNHEY and CDR2 is SMNVEV (reference sequence). This CDR3 comprises 12 residues. The CDR3 region is CASSGPAGEAFF. Written as DNA, the CDR3 is TGTGCCAGCAGCGGGCCCGCAGGGGAGGCTTTCTTT.

The gene calls are TRBV29-1 and TRBJ1-2, with D perhaps matching TRBD1 (5 bases). This CDR3 is 12 amino acids long. V was trimmed by 6 bases and J by 8 bases, leaving 16 bases between them. CDR1 is SQVTM, CDR2 ANQGSEA, per germline. CDR3 protein: CSVQGGSRGYTF. The DNA of the CDR3 is TGCAGCGTCCAGGGCGGCAGTCGGGGCTACACCTTC.

This clonotype was observed a handful of times. A much larger clone sits a single nucleotide away, making a read error possible. This chain joins TRBV29-1 and TRBJ2-7; TRBD1 agrees at 10 bases. The CDR3 is 12 residues long. Germline CDR1 and CDR2: SQVTM and ANQGSEA. Germline trimming cut 8 bases from V and 7 bases from J; bases unmatched to any gene: 8. Here the CDR3 reads CSHRRQGAEQYF. The CDR3, as DNA: TGCAGCCATAGACGACAGGGGGCAGAGCAGTACTTC.

This clonotype has more than one count but fewer than ten. The chain couples TRBV6-6 to TRBJ1-4; tentative D call: TRBD1 (6 bases). CDR3 length: 16 amino acids. The germline gives CDR1 MNHNY, CDR2 SVGAGI (reference sequence). The V gene lost 2 bases and the J gene lost 15 bases, with 25 bases spanning the gap. The CDR3, as DNA: TGTGCCAGCAGTTACATAGACAGGAGATTTGAAAAAGTGGTGTTTTTT. This sequence encodes CASSYIDRRFEKVVFF.

The CDR3 is CASSQIDSETQYF. The CDR3 DNA is TGCGCCAGCAGCCAAATTGACTCGGAGACCCAGTACTTC. This rearrangement joins TRBV4-1 to TRBJ2-5; no clear D gene. The CDR3 spans 13 residues. Looked up from germline, CDR1 is MGHRA and CDR2 is YSYEKL. V lost 2 bases and J lost 5, with 9 bases in between.

V is TRBV5-8 and J is TRBJ2-3; TRBD2 matches 11 bases. The CDR3 has 16 residues. CDR1 SGHTS and CDR2 YDEGEE come from the germline V gene. With V trimmed by 6 bases and J by 4 bases, 10 bases remained unmatched. CDR3 residues: CASITIAGGLPDTQYF. The CDR3 nucleotides read TGTGCCAGCATCACAATAGCGGGGGGGCTGCCAGATACGCAGTATTTT.

V usage is TRBV20-1 and J usage is TRBJ2-3; 13 bases map to TRBD2. The CDR3 has 17 residues. The germline gives CDR1 DFQATT, CDR2 SNEGSKA (reference sequence). Trimming took 6 bases from V and 0 from J; bases not matched to a gene: 9. The CDR3: CSAHRTSGGISTDTQYF. The CDR3, as DNA: TGCAGTGCCCACCGGACTAGCGGGGGCATTAGCACAGATACGCAGTATTTT.

Concerning this clonotype: One end of the junction does not line up with germline, which may come from a read error. The chain recombines TRBV28 with TRBJ1-1; no definite D call. Germline V lookup: CDR1 MDHEN, CDR2 SYDVKM. The CDR3 length is 13 residues. The CDR3 DNA reads as TGTGCCGGCAGTTTGGGGTATGACACTGAAGCTTTCTTT. This codes for CAGSLGYDTEAFF.

J is TRBJ2-3 and V is TRBV6-5; D is tentatively TRBD1 or TRBD2 (6 bases each). CDR3 length equals 16 residues. V lost 1 base, J lost 5 bases, and 16 bases lay in between. Germline V gene data show CDR1 as MNHEY and CDR2 as SVGAGI. CDR3 DNA sequence: TGTGCCAGCAGTTACTGGTCGGGGGCGAAGGAAGATACGCAGTATTTT. It yields the protein CASSYWSGAKEDTQYF.

The gene calls are TRBV24-1 and TRBJ2-3, with a possible D match to TRBD1 (6 bases). V shed 0 bases and J shed 3 bases, with 9 bases lying between them. CDR1 is KGHDR, CDR2 SFDVKD, per germline. The CDR3 runs to 15 residues. DNA for the CDR3: TGTGCCACCAGTGATTTGCAGGGGTCGACAGATACGCAGTATTTT. This translates into CATSDLQGSTDTQYF.

This sequence joins TRBV2 and TRBJ2-1; 10 nucleotides match TRBD2. The CDR3 sequence is 15 residues long. Looked up from germline, CDR1 is SNHLY and CDR2 is FYNNEI. V dropped 6 bases and J dropped 9; count of bases not matched to a gene: 11. The CDR3 spells CASSQLAGLSTEQFF. The CDR3 nucleotides read TGTGCCAGCAGCCAACTAGCGGGATTATCCACTGAGCAGTTCTTC. Full variable domain (rest looked up from reference TRBV2 and TRBJ2-1): EPEVTQTPSHQVTQMGQEVILRCVPISNHLYFYWYRQILGQKVEFLVSFYNNEISEKSEIFDDQFSVERPDGSNFTLKIRSTKLEDSAMYFCASSQLAGLSTEQFFGPGTRLTVL.

J is TRBJ1-1 and V is TRBV5-1; 10 bases line up with TRBD1. J was trimmed by 1 base and V by 5 bases; bases with no gene match: 5. Germline CDR1 SGHRS, CDR2 YFSETQ. CDR3 length equals 15 residues. The CDR3 spells CASRLRQGANTEAFF. CDR3 DNA sequence: TGCGCCAGCAGGCTCCGACAGGGGGCGAACACTGAAGCTTTCTTT. The whole variable domain, remainder taken from reference TRBV5-1 and TRBJ1-1, is KAGVTQTPRYLIKTRGQQVTLSCSPISGHRSVSWYQQTPGQGLQFLFEYFSETQRNKGNFPGRFSGRQFSNSRSEMNVSTLELGDSALYLCASRLRQGANTEAFFGQGTRLTVV.

This clonotype was detected a few times. The chain employs TRBV5-1 and TRBJ2-7; the match to TRBD2 covers 10 bases. Germline V lookup: CDR1 SGHRS, CDR2 YFSETQ. Trimming cost V 5 bases and J 3 bases; bases outside gene matches: 11. CDR3 length: 16 amino acids. CDR3 in amino acids: CASRTYPGLADYEQYF. The CDR3 DNA reads as TGCGCCAGCAGAACATACCCCGGACTAGCGGACTACGAGCAGTACTTC.

This clonotype was seen a few times. The V call is TRBV20-1, the J call TRBJ2-7; 10 bases map to TRBD2. The CDR3 length is 14 residues. Trimming took 7 bases from V and 3 from J; bases not matched to a gene: 9. Germline V CDR1 and CDR2: DFQATT, SNEGSKA (reference sequence). The CDR3 sequence is CSVSLAGNLYEQYF. Written as DNA, the CDR3 is TGCAGTGTTTCACTAGCGGGGAATCTCTACGAGCAGTACTTC.

The chain joins TRBV20-1 to TRBJ2-1; a weak D match, TRBD2 (6 bases). V lost 3 bases to trimming and J lost 12 bases, with 15 bases between them. This CDR3 is 12 amino acids long. Germline V gives CDR1 DFQATT, CDR2 SNEGSKA (reference sequence). The CDR3 DNA follows: TGCAGTGCTAGGCCCGGGACTGAGAGGCAGTTCTTC. It is translated as CSARPGTERQFF.

This clonotype was counted only a few times. The rearrangement joins TRBV4-2 to TRBJ1-2, with D perhaps matching TRBD1 (6 bases). The germline CDR1 and CDR2 sequences are LGHNA and YNFKEQ. V dropped 1 base and J dropped 0 bases, with 12 bases sitting between them. The CDR3 totals 16 residues. CDR3: CASSQGDTLSNYGYTF. In DNA, the CDR3 is TGTGCCAGCAGCCAAGGGGACACGCTGTCTAACTATGGCTACACCTTC.

This clonotype was counted a few times. The chain links TRBV7-9 to TRBJ2-7; D may be TRBD1 (6 bases). Per germline, CDR1 SEHNR and CDR2 FQNEAQ (reference sequence). The CDR3 extends over 12 amino acids. The V end was cut by 5 bases, the J end by 5 bases, with 10 bases between. CDR3 nucleotides: TGTGCCAGCAGCCCGAGGGACAACGAGCAGTACTTC. Protein sequence: CASSPRDNEQYF.

In this sample, this clonotype turned up once. The chain joins TRBV7-7 to TRBJ2-5, with D unclear. There are 15 residues in the CDR3. CDR1 is SSHAT and CDR2 is FNYEAQ in the germline V gene (reference sequence). Trimming took 1 base from V and 2 from J, leaving 11 bases between them. The DNA for the CDR3 is TGTGCCAGCAGCTTAGTCAGATCGTCACAAGAGACCCAGTACTTC. It encodes CASSLVRSSQETQYF.

V gene TRBV6-6 combines with J gene TRBJ2-1; D perhaps matches TRBD1 (6 bases). Germline V lookup: CDR1 MNHNY, CDR2 SVGAGI (reference sequence). Trimming removed 2 bases at V and 10 bases at J, with 15 bases between. The length of the CDR3 is 14 residues. The CDR3 loop reads CASSYESSRGEQFF. The CDR3 region has the DNA TGTGCCAGCAGTTACGAGTCTAGCAGGGGCGAGCAGTTCTTC.

The chain links TRBV10-2 to TRBJ2-1; tentative D call: TRBD2 (7 bases). The CDR3 loop spans 17 amino acids. Trimming left V 6 bases short and J 7 bases short, with 25 bases between. Looked up from germline, CDR1 is WSHSY and CDR2 is SAAADI. The CDR3 DNA reads as TGCGCCAGCAGGGCTTTAACGGGGTGGGGGGGCGGTAATGAGCAGTTCTTC. This gives the protein CASRALTGWGGGNEQFF.

V usage is TRBV10-3 and J usage is TRBJ2-1; D gene unclear. V was cut by 2 bases and J by 5 bases, with 7 bases left in between. The germline CDR1 and CDR2 sequences are ENHRY and SYGVKD. The CDR3 loop spans 13 amino acids. This CDR3 reads CAISEAYDNEQFF. CDR3 bases: TGTGCCATCAGTGAGGCGTATGACAATGAGCAGTTCTTC.

This chain links TRBV4-1 with TRBJ1-2; weak D call: TRBD1 (5 bases). The CDR3 length is 15 residues. CDR1 and CDR2 from the germline V gene are MGHRA and YSYEKL. Trimming removed 0 bases at V and 9 bases at J, with 17 bases between. The CDR3: CASSQEGRTGDRYTF. As DNA, the CDR3 is TGCGCCAGCAGCCAAGAGGGACGGACGGGAGATCGCTACACCTTC.

The V and J genes are TRBV30 and TRBJ1-1, with 9 bases matching TRBD1. The length of the CDR3 is 14 residues. Germline V gene sequence: CDR1 GTSNPN, CDR2 SVGIG (reference sequence). Trimming cost V 2 bases and J 1 base; bases outside gene matches: 2. CDR3 in amino acids: CAWSTGGWNTEAFF. The CDR3 nucleotides read TGTGCCTGGAGTACAGGGGGCTGGAACACTGAAGCTTTCTTT.

The V gene is TRBV7-9, the J gene TRBJ2-5; TRBD2 matches 11 bases. The CDR3 is made up of 15 amino acids. Unmatched junction bases numbered 6, after V lost 6 bases and J lost 3 bases. Germline loops: CDR1 SEHNR, CDR2 FQNEAQ (reference sequence). CDR3 sequence reads: CASSGTSGWKETQYF. CDR3 DNA: TGTGCCAGCAGTGGGACTAGCGGCTGGAAAGAGACCCAGTACTTC.

This clonotype was seen more than once but under ten times. The chain couples TRBV3-1 to TRBJ2-1; weak D call: TRBD2 (6 bases). V was shortened by 0 bases and J by 7 bases, with 16 bases between the two germline ends. In germline, CDR1 is LGHDT, CDR2 YNNKEL (reference sequence). The CDR3 covers 16 residues. Written as DNA, the CDR3 is TGTGCCAGCAGCCAAGAAAGGAGGGCTGTGCTGAATGAGCAGTTCTTC. This gives the protein CASSQERRAVLNEQFF.

This clonotype was counted only a few times. V usage is TRBV10-3 and J usage is TRBJ2-7; D uncertain. V was clipped by 0 bases and J by 2 bases, with 8 bases between them. CDR3 length equals 14 residues. The germline gives CDR1 ENHRY, CDR2 SYGVKD. DNA for the CDR3: TGTGCCATCAGTGAGTCGGGCACTACCTACGAGCAGTACTTC. Translated, it gives CAISESGTTYEQYF.

The chain links TRBV5-5 to TRBJ2-3; 7 bases are shared with TRBD1. Germline V gives CDR1 SGHKS, CDR2 YYEKEE (reference sequence). Germline trimming cut 4 bases from V and 0 bases from J; bases unmatched to any gene: 11. This CDR3 has 17 amino acids. The CDR3 spells CASSKGTGTASTDTQYF. In DNA form, the CDR3 reads TGTGCCAGCAGCAAGGGCACCGGGACAGCAAGCACAGATACGCAGTATTTT.

This sequence joins TRBV18 and TRBJ2-6, with 7 bases identical to TRBD1. The germline gives CDR1 KGHSH, CDR2 LQKENI. Trimming at V came to 3 bases and at J to 2 bases, leaving 10 bases not matched to a gene. The CDR3 loop spans 18 amino acids. Here the CDR3 DNA reads TGTGCCAGCTCACCCAGGGCTGACAGGGAAGCTGGGGCCAACGTCCTGACTTTC. It encodes CASSPRADREAGANVLTF.